This T cell receptor beta chain was documented in a study of T cells in Graves' hyperthyroidism and ophthalmopathy. Notes on this clonotype: Its target is not known.

Germline assignment: CDR1 MGHRA and CDR2 YSYEKL. The germline V and J ends were trimmed by 1 base and 7 bases, with 16 bases remaining between them. The CDR3 runs to 15 residues. TCR beta CDR3 regions were amplified from RNA transcripts. Carried out on the TCR CDR3, a first-round RT-PCR used the HTBI primer set. In TCRdb, the multiplex PCR reads were re-called with MiXCR into one record per CDR3 protein. Counted here are 300,000 to 350,000 distinct CDR3 sequences, 11% to 15% occurring once; the ten biggest clones make up around 23%. General study findings and limits: A 13 V-J signature model discriminated ophthalmopathy versus stable hyperthyroidism. The model forecast ophthalmopathy, anticipating it by a median roughly 6 months before onset.

Any patient presenting with uncontrolled infection, other autoimmune disease, pregnancy or lactation was left out. 10 ml fresh peripheral blood yielded the PBMCs. The receptor's source is a young woman with Graves' hyperthyroidism. This sequence joins TRBV4-1 and TRBJ1-2; possible D gene TRBD1, 6 bases. The sample taken for sequencing was blood. CDR3 protein: CASSQGEVGGGGYTF. In DNA, the CDR3 is TGCGCCAGCAGCCAAGGCGAGGTGGGAGGGGGTGGCTACACCTTC.